Only a few counts were recorded for the clone carrying this T cell receptor (beta chain). Here immunoSEQ multiplex PCR was the method, and the copy in TCRdb shows in-frame clones only, minus some. Among around 330,000 clones, 85% were seen once, and the ten largest hold under 2%. This record belongs to a study of blood T cell repertoires in COVID-19. CDR3 length equals 14 residues. Germline-derived CDR1 and CDR2 are MGHRA and YSYEKL. Trimming removed 1 base at V and 9 bases at J, with 13 bases between. Sequencing was done on a sample of PBMCs or T cells enriched from blood (not recorded which). The source of this sequence is a woman aged 25 to 39 who had been exposed to COVID-19. The chain couples TRBV4-1 to TRBJ1-5, with D uncertain. The CDR3 DNA reads as TGCGCCAGCAGCCAAGGGGTGGTGTCGGGGCCCCAGCATTTT. Translation: CASSQGVVSGPQHF.